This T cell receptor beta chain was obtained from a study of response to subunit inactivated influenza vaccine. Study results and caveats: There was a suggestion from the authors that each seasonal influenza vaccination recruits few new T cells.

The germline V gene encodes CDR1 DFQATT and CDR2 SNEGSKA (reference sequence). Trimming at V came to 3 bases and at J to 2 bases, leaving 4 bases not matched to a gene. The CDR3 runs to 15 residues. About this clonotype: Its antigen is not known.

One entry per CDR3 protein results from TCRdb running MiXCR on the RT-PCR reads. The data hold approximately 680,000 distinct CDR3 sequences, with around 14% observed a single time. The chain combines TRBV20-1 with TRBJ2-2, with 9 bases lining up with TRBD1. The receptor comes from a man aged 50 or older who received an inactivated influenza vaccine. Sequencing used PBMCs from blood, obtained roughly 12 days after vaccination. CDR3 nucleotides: TGCAGTGCTAGCAGGGGACAGGGAAACACCGGGGAGCTGTTTTTT. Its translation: CSASRGQGNTGELFF.